This entry is about one TCR beta chain. Its antigen is as yet unknown. The data were produced by immunoSEQ multiplex PCR, yet TCRdb's version contains in-frame clones alone and is incomplete. The table includes 100,000 to 110,000 clones, 91% detected once. The germline V gene has CDR1 MGHRA and CDR2 YSYEKL. V shed 5 bases, J shed 5 bases, and the junction held 14 bases outside the gene matches. The CDR3 is 16 residues long. The sample is drawn from a study of siplizumab effects on memory and regulatory T cells. Broader study findings: Unstimulated subsets accounted for the mapping of only a minor share of the clones that were alloreactive.

The chain links TRBV4-1 to TRBJ2-5; TRBD2 agrees at 7 bases. This receptor was taken from a human donor in good health. The sample taken for sequencing was CD4+ T cells sorted from blood. The CDR3 sequence is CASSRIGGGVSETQYF. CDR3 bases: TGCGCCAGCAGCAGAATCGGCGGGGGAGTGTCGGAGACCCAGTACTTC.